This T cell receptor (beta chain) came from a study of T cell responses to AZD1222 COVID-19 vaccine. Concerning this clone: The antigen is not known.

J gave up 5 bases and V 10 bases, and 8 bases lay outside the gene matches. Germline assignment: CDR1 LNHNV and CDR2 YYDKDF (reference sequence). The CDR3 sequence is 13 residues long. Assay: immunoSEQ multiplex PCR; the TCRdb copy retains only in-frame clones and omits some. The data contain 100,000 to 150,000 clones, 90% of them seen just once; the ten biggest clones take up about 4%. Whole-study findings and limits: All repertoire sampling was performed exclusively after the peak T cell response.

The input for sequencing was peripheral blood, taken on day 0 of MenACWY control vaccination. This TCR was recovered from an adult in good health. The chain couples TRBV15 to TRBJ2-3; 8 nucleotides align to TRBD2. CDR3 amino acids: CAIKSGREDTQYF. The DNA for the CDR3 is TGTGCCATCAAATCCGGGAGGGAAGATACGCAGTATTTT.